The 12 T cell receptor beta chains given below trace back to one sample, sequenced in a study of T cells in Graves' hyperthyroidism and ophthalmopathy (dated by TCRdb to the late 2010s). Library method: multiplex PCR. Sequencing was performed on an Illumina HiSeq 2000. TCR beta CDR3 regions were amplified from RNA transcripts. For the first round of RT-PCR on the TCR CDR3, the HTBI primer set was used together with the Qiagen OneStep RT-PCR kit. TCRdb reanalyzed the raw reads on its own, using fastp at Q25 for trimming and MiXCR for clone calling, and kept in-frame beta chains. Every entry covers one CDR3 protein and lists the most common genes and DNA from its rows. The sample table contains about 560,000 distinct CDR3 sequences; only one count was recorded for 15% to 20% of them. The ten largest clones add up to under 20% of the sample. The sample consisted of blood. Receptors originate from a woman between 18 and 30 years old with Graves' hyperthyroidism.

Regarding this clonotype: Since a much larger clone is just one base distant, this may be a read error. This likely comes from a read error, as the CDR3 has no conserved phenylalanine or tryptophan at its end. The V and J genes are TRBV7-2 and TRBJ1-2, with D unclear. The CDR3 has 17 amino acids. V lost 4 bases and J lost 1, with 19 bases in between. Per germline, CDR1 SGHTA and CDR2 FQGNSA. CDR3 sequence reads: CASSSKIGRPDNYGYTL. For the CDR3, the DNA is TGTGCCAGCAGCTCGAAAATTGGACGGCCGGATAACTATGGCTACACCCTC.

This clonotype was counted many times. The chain recombines TRBV20-1 with TRBJ2-3, with 8 nucleotides matching TRBD2. Germline loops: CDR1 DFQATT, CDR2 SNEGSKA (reference sequence). V gave up 4 bases and J gave up 3 bases; unmatched junction bases: 9. The CDR3 is 15 residues long. The chain's CDR3 is CSANRAGEGTDTQYF. The CDR3 DNA is TGCAGTGCTAACCGAGCGGGAGAGGGGACAGATACGCAGTATTTT.

This clonotype was seen many times. The V call is TRBV20-1, the J call TRBJ2-7; D gene ambiguous. The V and J ends lost 5 bases and 1 base respectively, with 3 bases between them. There are 10 residues in the CDR3. In germline, CDR1 is DFQATT, CDR2 SNEGSKA (reference sequence). The CDR3 sequence is CSAGSYEQYF. The CDR3 DNA reads as TGCAGTGCTGGATCCTACGAGCAGTACTTC.

This clonotype was found a few times. J is TRBJ2-3 and V is TRBV15; possible D gene TRBD1, 6 bases. Trimming took off 5 bases at V and 5 bases at J, with 11 bases between the two ends. The CDR3 runs 13 residues. Germline loops: CDR1 LNHNV, CDR2 YYDKDF (reference sequence). The CDR3 DNA reads as TGTGCCACCAGCCTCGGACAGAGAGATACGCAGTATTTT. Protein sequence: CATSLGQRDTQYF.

This clonotype came up a few times. V and J are TRBV7-9 and TRBJ2-1; 8 bases line up with TRBD1. Looked up from germline, CDR1 is SEHNR and CDR2 is FQNEAQ (reference sequence). The CDR3 totals 16 residues. V lost 2 bases, J lost 8 bases, and 11 bases stayed unmatched. CDR3 in amino acids: CASSLFGRGQVDEQFF. The CDR3 region has the DNA TGTGCCAGCAGCTTATTTGGCAGGGGACAGGTCGATGAGCAGTTCTTC.

This clonotype has just a few counts. The chain couples TRBV20-1 to TRBJ2-7, with 10 bases matching TRBD1. The V segment lost 6 bases and the J segment 2 bases; nucleotides outside the gene matches: 7. The CDR3 loop spans 14 amino acids. Germline-derived CDR1 and CDR2 are DFQATT and SNEGSKA (reference sequence). The CDR3 sequence is CSAAKGQGTYEQYF. In DNA, the CDR3 is TGCAGTGCCGCTAAGGGACAGGGGACCTACGAGCAGTACTTC.

This clonotype was observed a handful of times. The V and J genes are TRBV4-3 and TRBJ2-2, with TRBD1 matching over 7 bases. Germline V gene lookup returns CDR1 LGHNA and CDR2 YSLEER. V lost 0 bases, J lost 0 bases, and 4 bases stayed unmatched. This CDR3 has 17 amino acids. CDR3: CASSQDQGTANTGELFF. The CDR3 region has the DNA TGCGCCAGCAGCCAAGATCAAGGGACAGCGAACACCGGGGAGCTGTTTTTT.

This clonotype was detected only a few times. The chain recombines TRBV5-1 with TRBJ2-2, with TRBD2 matching over 8 bases. The CDR3 contains 15 residues. The V gene end was trimmed by 6 bases and the J gene end by 5 bases; junction bases not matched to a gene: 9. In germline, CDR1 is SGHRS, CDR2 YFSETQ. The CDR3 nucleotides read TGCGCCAGCAAGTCTTCGGGAGGGCCTACCGGGGAGCTGTTTTTT. It yields the protein CASKSSGGPTGELFF.

A note on this clonotype: One end of the junction does not line up with germline, which may come from a read error. The genes are TRBV7-2 and TRBJ2-7, with D hard to call. The CDR3 loop spans 12 amino acids. From germline, CDR1 is SGHTA and CDR2 FQGNSA. The CDR3 region is CAGSPRIDEQYF. For the CDR3, the DNA is TGTGCCGGCAGCCCCCGGATAGACGAGCAGTACTTC.

This clonotype was detected many times. This rearrangement joins TRBV2 to TRBJ1-2, with no clear D. The CDR3 is made up of 14 amino acids. The V gene lost 4 bases and the J gene lost 3 bases, with 12 bases spanning the gap. In germline, CDR1 is SNHLY, CDR2 FYNNEI. CDR3 coding DNA: TGTGCCAGCAGTGCGGGGAGTATGGACTATGGCTACACCTTC. As protein: CASSAGSMDYGYTF.

This clonotype was recorded many times. V gene TRBV5-6 combines with J gene TRBJ1-1; D call uncertain. Trimming took off 0 bases at V and 4 bases at J, with 13 bases between the two ends. Germline CDR1 reads SGHDT; CDR2 reads YYEEEE. This CDR3 region has 15 residues. CDR3 region: CASSLAGPPGTEAFF. In nucleotides, the CDR3 is TGTGCCAGCAGCTTGGCCGGACCTCCGGGCACTGAAGCTTTCTTT.

This sequence joins TRBV18 and TRBJ1-1; weak D call: TRBD1 (5 bases). Germline V gene lookup returns CDR1 KGHSH and CDR2 LQKENI. The CDR3 runs to 15 residues. V lost 6 bases to trimming and J lost 4 bases, with 18 bases between them. CDR3 nucleotide sequence: TGTGCCAGCTCGAAAACAGCCCAGGGTCCCACTGAAGCTTTCTTT. Protein: CASSKTAQGPTEAFF. The variable domain in full, completed from reference TRBV18 and TRBJ1-1, reads NAGVMQNPRHLVRRRGQEARLRCSPMKGHSHVYWYRQLPEEGLKFMVYLQKENIIDESGMPKERFSAEFPKEGPSILRIQQVVRGDSAAYFCASSKTAQGPTEAFFGQGTRLTVV.